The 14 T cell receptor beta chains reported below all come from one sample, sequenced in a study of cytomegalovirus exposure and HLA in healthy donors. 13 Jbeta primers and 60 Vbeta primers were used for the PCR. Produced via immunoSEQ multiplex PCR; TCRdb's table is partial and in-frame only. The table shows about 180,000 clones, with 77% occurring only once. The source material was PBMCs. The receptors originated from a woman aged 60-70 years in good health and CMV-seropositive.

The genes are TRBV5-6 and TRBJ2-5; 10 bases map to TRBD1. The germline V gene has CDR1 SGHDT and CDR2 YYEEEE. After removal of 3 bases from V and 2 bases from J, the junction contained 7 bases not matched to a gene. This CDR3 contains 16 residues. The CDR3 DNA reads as TGTGCCAGCAGCTCCCCGGGACAGGGGTATCAAGAGACCCAGTACTTC. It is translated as CASSSPGQGYQETQYF. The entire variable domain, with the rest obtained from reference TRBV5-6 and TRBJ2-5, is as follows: DAGVTQSPTHLIKTRGQQVTLRCSPKSGHDTVSWYQQALGQGPQFIFQYYEEEERQRGNFPDRFSGHQFPNYSSELNVNALLLGDSALYLCASSSPGQGYQETQYFGPGTRLLVL.

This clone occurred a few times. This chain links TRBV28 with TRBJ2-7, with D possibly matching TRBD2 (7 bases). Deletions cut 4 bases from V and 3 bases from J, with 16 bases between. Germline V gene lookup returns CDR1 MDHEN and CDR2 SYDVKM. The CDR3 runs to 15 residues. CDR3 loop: CASSSINREGYEQYF. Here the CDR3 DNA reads TGTGCCAGCAGTTCCATAAACAGGGAGGGCTACGAGCAGTACTTC. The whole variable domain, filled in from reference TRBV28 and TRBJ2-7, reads DVKVTQSSRYLVKRTGEKVFLECVQDMDHENMFWYRQDPGLGLRLIYFSYDVKMKEKGDIPEGYSVSREKKERFSLILESASTNQTSMYLCASSSINREGYEQYFGPGTRLTVT.

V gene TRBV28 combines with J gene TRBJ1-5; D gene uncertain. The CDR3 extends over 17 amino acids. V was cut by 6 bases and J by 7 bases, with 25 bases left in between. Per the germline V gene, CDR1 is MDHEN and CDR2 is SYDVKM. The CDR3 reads CASSPIWEGRSRQPQHF. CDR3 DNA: TGTGCCAGCAGCCCAATTTGGGAGGGCCGAAGTAGACAGCCCCAGCATTTT.

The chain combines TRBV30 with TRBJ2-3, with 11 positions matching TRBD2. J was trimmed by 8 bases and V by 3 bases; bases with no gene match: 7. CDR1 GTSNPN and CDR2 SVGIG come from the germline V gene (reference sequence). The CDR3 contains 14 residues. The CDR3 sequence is CAWRTSGASGTQYF. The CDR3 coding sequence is TGTGCCTGGAGGACTAGCGGGGCCTCTGGTACGCAGTATTTT.

CDR3 nucleotides: TGCAGCGTGGGGCAGGGGAATTACAATGAGCAGTTCTTC. Translated: CSVGQGNYNEQFF. This sequence joins TRBV29-1 and TRBJ2-1, with D maybe TRBD1 (6 bases). The CDR3 extends over 13 amino acids. Trimming removed 6 bases at V and 4 bases at J, with 13 bases between. The germline gives CDR1 SQVTM, CDR2 ANQGSEA.

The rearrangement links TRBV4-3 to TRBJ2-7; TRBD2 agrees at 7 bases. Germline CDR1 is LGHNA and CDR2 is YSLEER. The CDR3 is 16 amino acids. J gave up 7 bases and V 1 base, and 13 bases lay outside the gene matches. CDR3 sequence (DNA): TGCGCCAGCAGCCAAGGCGGCGGCCGGTTGGGGGGGGAGCAGTACTTC. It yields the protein CASSQGGGRLGGEQYF.

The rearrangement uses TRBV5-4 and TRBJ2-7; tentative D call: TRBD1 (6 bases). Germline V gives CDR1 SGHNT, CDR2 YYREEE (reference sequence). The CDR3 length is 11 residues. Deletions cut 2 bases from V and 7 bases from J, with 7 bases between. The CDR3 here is CASSFQGEQYF. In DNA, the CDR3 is TGTGCCAGCAGCTTCCAGGGGGAGCAGTACTTC.

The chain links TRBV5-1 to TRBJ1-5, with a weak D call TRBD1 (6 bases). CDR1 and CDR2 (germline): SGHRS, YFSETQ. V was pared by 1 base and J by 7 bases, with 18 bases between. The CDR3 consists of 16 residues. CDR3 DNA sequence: TGCGCCAGCAGCTTGTCCGGGACAACCTCCGGACAGCCCCAGCATTTT. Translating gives CASSLSGTTSGQPQHF.

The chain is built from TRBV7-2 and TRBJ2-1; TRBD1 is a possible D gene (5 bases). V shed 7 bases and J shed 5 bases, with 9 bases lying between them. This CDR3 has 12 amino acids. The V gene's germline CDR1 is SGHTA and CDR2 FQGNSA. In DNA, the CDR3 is TGTGCCAGCACAGGGTGGGACAATGAGCAGTTCTTC. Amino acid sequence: CASTGWDNEQFF.

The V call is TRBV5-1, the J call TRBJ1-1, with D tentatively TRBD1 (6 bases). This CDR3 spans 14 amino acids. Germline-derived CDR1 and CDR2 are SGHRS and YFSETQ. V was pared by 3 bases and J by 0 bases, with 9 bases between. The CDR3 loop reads CASSSGTMNTEAFF. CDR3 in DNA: TGCGCCAGCAGCTCCGGGACAATGAACACTGAAGCTTTCTTT.

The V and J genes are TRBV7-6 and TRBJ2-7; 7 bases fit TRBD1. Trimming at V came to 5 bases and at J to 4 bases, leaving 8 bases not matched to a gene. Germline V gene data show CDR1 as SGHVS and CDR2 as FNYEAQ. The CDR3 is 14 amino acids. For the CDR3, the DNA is TGTGCCAGCAGCCACAGACAGGGTCGGTACGAGCAGTACTTC. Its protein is CASSHRQGRYEQYF. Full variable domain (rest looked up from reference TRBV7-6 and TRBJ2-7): GAGVSQSPRYKVTKRGQDVALRCDPISGHVSLYWYRQALGQGPEFLTYFNYEAQQDKSGLPNDRFSAERPEGSISTLTIQRTEQRDSAMYRCASSHRQGRYEQYFGPGTRLTVT.

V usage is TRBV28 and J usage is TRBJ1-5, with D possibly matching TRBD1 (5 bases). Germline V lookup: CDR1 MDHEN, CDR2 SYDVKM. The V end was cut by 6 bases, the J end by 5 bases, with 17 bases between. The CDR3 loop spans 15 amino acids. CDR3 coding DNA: TGTGCCAGCAGCCCGGGACTCCTGGGGGATCAGCCCCAGCATTTT. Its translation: CASSPGLLGDQPQHF.

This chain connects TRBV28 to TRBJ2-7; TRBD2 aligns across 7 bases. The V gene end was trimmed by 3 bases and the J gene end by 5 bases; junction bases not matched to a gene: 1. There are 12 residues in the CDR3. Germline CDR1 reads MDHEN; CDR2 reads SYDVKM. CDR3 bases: TGTGCCAGCAGTTTTCGGGGGGACGAGCAGTACTTC. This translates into CASSFRGDEQYF.

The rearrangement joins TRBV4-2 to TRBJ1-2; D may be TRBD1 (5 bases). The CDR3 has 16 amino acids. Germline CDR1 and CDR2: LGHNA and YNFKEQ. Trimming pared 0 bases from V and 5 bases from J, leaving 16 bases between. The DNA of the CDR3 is TGTGCCAGCAGCCAAGAAGTACCAGGGCCAGGTTATGGCTACACCTTC. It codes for CASSQEVPGPGYGYTF.